This entry lists 6 T cell receptor beta chains sequenced from one sample in a study of T cell responses to AZD1222 COVID-19 vaccine. Clones were read by immunoSEQ multiplex PCR, and TCRdb kept only the in-frame ones, dropping some. The sample records 150,000 to 200,000 clones, about nine tenths being singletons. The specimen was peripheral blood, collected 28 days after the second AZD1222 dose. Receptors were obtained from an adult who received the AZD1222 COVID-19 vaccine.

The V gene is TRBV2, the J gene TRBJ1-5; D may be TRBD1 (5 bases). The CDR3 totals 16 residues. CDR1 SNHLY and CDR2 FYNNEI come from the germline V gene. V was clipped by 4 bases and J by 0 bases, with 13 bases between them. CDR3 sequence reads: CASSVSGTYSNQPQHF. CDR3 DNA: TGTGCCAGCAGTGTATCAGGGACCTATAGCAATCAGCCCCAGCATTTT.

V usage is TRBV15 and J usage is TRBJ2-1; D is perhaps TRBD2 (6 bases). Germline values: CDR1 LNHNV, CDR2 YYDKDF (reference sequence). This CDR3 region has 16 residues. The V end was cut by 0 bases, the J end by 6 bases, with 15 bases between. The CDR3: CATSREGGYGGNEQFF. The CDR3 DNA reads as TGTGCCACCAGCAGAGAGGGAGGCTATGGGGGCAATGAGCAGTTCTTC.

Only one count was recorded for this clone. This sequence joins TRBV3-1 (or the pseudogene TRBV3-2) and TRBJ2-5; D remains ambiguous. CDR1 and CDR2 from the germline V gene are LGHDT and YNNKEL (reference sequence). CDR3 size: 14 residues. Trimming stripped 1 base from V and 1 base from J, with 7 bases between. DNA of the CDR3: TGTGCCAGCAGCCAAGCACCAGGCCAAGAGACCCAGTACTTC. Its translation is CASSQAPGQETQYF.

The J gene is TRBJ2-3, the V gene TRBV9; no firm D call. The CDR3 totals 16 residues. The V end lost 1 base, the J end lost 0 bases, and 12 bases lay between the germline ends. CDR1 is SGDLS and CDR2 is YYNGEE in the germline V gene. The CDR3 is CASSVFEWDSTDTQYF. The CDR3 nucleotides are TGTGCCAGCAGCGTATTCGAGTGGGATAGCACAGATACGCAGTATTTT.

CDR3 sequence reads: CASSTRRDSNQPQHF. For the CDR3, the DNA is TGTGCCAGCAGTACGCGTCGGGACAGTAATCAGCCCCAGCATTTT. This chain joins TRBV6-2 or TRBV6-3 and TRBJ1-5; 7 bases are a match to TRBD1. Germline CDR1 is MNHEY and CDR2 is SVGEGT. The CDR3 is 15 amino acids. The junction had 8 bases not matched to a gene; V was cut back by 5 bases and J by 4 bases.

The rearrangement links TRBV12-5 to TRBJ2-1; perhaps TRBD2 as D (5 bases). The V end lost 3 bases, the J end lost 2 bases, and 14 bases lay between the germline ends. The CDR3 is 16 residues long. Germline V lookup: CDR1 LGHNT, CDR2 FRNRAP. CDR3 residues: CASGFQEAEPYNEQFF. The CDR3 coding sequence is TGTGCTAGTGGTTTCCAGGAGGCGGAACCCTACAATGAGCAGTTCTTC.